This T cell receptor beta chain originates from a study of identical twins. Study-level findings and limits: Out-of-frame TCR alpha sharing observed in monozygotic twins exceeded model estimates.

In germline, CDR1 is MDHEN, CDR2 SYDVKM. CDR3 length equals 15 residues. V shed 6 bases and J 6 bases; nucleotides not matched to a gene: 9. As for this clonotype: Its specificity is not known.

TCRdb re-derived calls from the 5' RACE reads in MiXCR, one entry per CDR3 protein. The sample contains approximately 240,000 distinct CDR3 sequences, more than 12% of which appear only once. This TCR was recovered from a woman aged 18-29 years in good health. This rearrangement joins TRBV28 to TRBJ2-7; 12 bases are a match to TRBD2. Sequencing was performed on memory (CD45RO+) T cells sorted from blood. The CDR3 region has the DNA TGTGCCAGCAGCCCGACTAGCGGGAGAAGGCGCGAGCAGTACTTC. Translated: CASSPTSGRRREQYF. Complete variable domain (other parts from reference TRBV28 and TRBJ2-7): DVKVTQSSRYLVKRTGEKVFLECVQDMDHENMFWYRQDPGLGLRLIYFSYDVKMKEKGDIPEGYSVSREKKERFSLILESASTNQTSMYLCASSPTSGRRREQYFGPGTRLTVT.